Following are 29 T cell receptor beta chains from one sample sequenced in a study of blood T cell repertoires in COVID-19. Sequencing was performed with immunoSEQ multiplex PCR; in TCRdb, only in-frame clones are kept and a portion is missing. In the table there are 70,000 to 85,000 clones, around 83% of which are singletons. Specimen: peripheral blood. The source is a man at least 80 years old with active or convalescent COVID-19.

This clone was seen only once. V gene TRBV18 combines with J gene TRBJ2-2; D might be TRBD2 (6 bases). V was clipped by 3 bases and J by 4 bases, with 9 bases between them. This CDR3 is built from 14 residues. The germline gives CDR1 KGHSH, CDR2 LQKENI. CDR3 sequence (DNA): TGTGCCAGCTCACCTTCTAGCGCCACCGGGGAGCTGTTTTTT. Protein sequence: CASSPSSATGELFF.

The V call is TRBV2, the J call TRBJ2-2, with 9 bases identical to TRBD2. The J segment lost 9 bases and the V segment lost 2 bases, leaving 7 bases of the junction unmatched. Germline V gene data show CDR1 as SNHLY and CDR2 as FYNNEI. This CDR3 comprises 15 residues. The CDR3 here is CASSEQAGGMRELFF. The CDR3 DNA sequence: TGTGCCAGCAGTGAACAAGCGGGGGGTATGAGGGAGCTGTTTTTT.

This clone was seen a handful of times. The chain is built from TRBV25-1 and TRBJ2-7; D perhaps matches TRBD2 (5 bases). The ends were cut back, 2 bases at V and 4 bases at J, with 18 bases in the middle. Germline assignment: CDR1 MGHDK and CDR2 SYGVNS. The CDR3 runs to 16 residues. The CDR3 is CASSEMGVSSAYEQYF. The CDR3 coding sequence is TGTGCCAGCAGTGAAATGGGAGTTAGTTCCGCATACGAGCAGTACTTC.

The V and J genes are TRBV3-1 (or the pseudogene TRBV3-2) and TRBJ1-5, with TRBD1 as a possible D gene (5 bases). The CDR3 is 14 amino acids. Germline values: CDR1 LGHDT, CDR2 YNNKEL (reference sequence). The ends were cut back, 2 bases at V and 5 bases at J, with 10 bases in the middle. CDR3 region: CASSQSGGYQPQHF. CDR3 nucleotides: TGTGCCAGCAGCCAAAGCGGGGGGTATCAGCCCCAGCATTTT.

This sequence joins TRBV2 and TRBJ2-1, with 7 nucleotides matching TRBD2. The trim removed 6 bases at V and 4 bases at J, leaving 9 bases unmatched. Germline values: CDR1 SNHLY, CDR2 FYNNEI. The CDR3 length is 15 residues. As DNA, the CDR3 is TGTGCCAGCAGGGCCGGGACTAATCGATACAATGAGCAGTTCTTC. Protein: CASRAGTNRYNEQFF. The full variable domain, its missing parts supplied by reference TRBV2 and TRBJ2-1, is EPEVTQTPSHQVTQMGQEVILRCVPISNHLYFYWYRQILGQKVEFLVSFYNNEISEKSEIFDDQFSVERPDGSNFTLKIRSTKLEDSAMYFCASRAGTNRYNEQFFGPGTRLTVL.

This chain connects TRBV11-3 to TRBJ2-1, with 8 positions matching TRBD2. Unmatched junction bases numbered 1, after V lost 1 base and J lost 8 bases. The germline V gene encodes CDR1 SGHNT and CDR2 YENEEA. The CDR3 length is 13 residues. CDR3 sequence (DNA): TGTGCCAGCAGCTTAGGGACTAGCCATGAGCAGTTCTTC. Its protein product is CASSLGTSHEQFF.

The rearrangement links TRBV21-1 to TRBJ2-7; the table's TRBD2 call for D was not verified on the DNA. TRBV21-1 is a pseudogene segment. CDR3 size: 16 residues. The CDR3 nucleotides read TGTGCCAGCAGCAACAGCTATTCCAGCGGAGCCTACGAGCAGTACTTC. Residues: CASSNSYSSGAYEQYF.

This clone was detected only once. The chain uses TRBV23-1 and TRBJ1-5; a possible D gene is TRBD1 (5 bases). TRBV23-1 is noted as an ORF with a role that remains uncertain. CDR3 length: 16 residues. Deletions cut 0 bases from V and 0 bases from J, with 9 bases between. The CDR3 reads CASSQSGHNSNQPQHF. The CDR3 nucleotides read TGCGCCAGCAGTCAATCAGGACACAATAGCAATCAGCCCCAGCATTTT.

The chain is built from TRBV18 and TRBJ2-1, with 8 bases that match TRBD2. The CDR3 loop spans 15 amino acids. CDR1 and CDR2 (germline): KGHSH, LQKENI. The V segment lost 4 bases and the J segment 8 bases; nucleotides outside the gene matches: 10. CDR3 DNA sequence: TGTGCCAGCTCACTTTTCGGGACTAGGACTGATGAGCAGTTCTTC. Amino acids: CASSLFGTRTDEQFF.

The chain links TRBV10-2 to TRBJ1-6, with 12 nucleotides matching TRBD1. In germline, CDR1 is WSHSY, CDR2 SAAADI. The CDR3 loop spans 17 amino acids. V was pared by 7 bases and J by 5 bases, with 9 bases of the junction left unmatched. CDR3 residues: CASKRGQGAPNNSPLHF. CDR3 DNA sequence: TGCGCCAGCAAAAGGGGACAGGGGGCGCCCAATAATTCACCCCTCCACTTT.

This clone was seen just once. This chain links TRBV19 with TRBJ2-1; D gene uncertain. V was clipped by 3 bases and J by 7 bases, with 7 bases between them. CDR3 size: 12 residues. Germline CDR1 is LNHDA and CDR2 is SQIVND (reference sequence). CDR3 residues: CASSMNLNEQFF. The CDR3, as DNA: TGTGCCAGTAGTATGAACTTAAATGAGCAGTTCTTC. The whole variable domain, remainder taken from reference TRBV19 and TRBJ2-1, is DGGITQSPKYLFRKEGQNVTLSCEQNLNHDAMYWYRQDPGQGLRLIYYSQIVNDFQKGDIAEGYSVSREKKESFPLTVTSAQKNPTAFYLCASSMNLNEQFFGPGTRLTVL.

The chain carries TRBV2 and TRBJ2-7; D gene uncertain. The CDR3 extends over 12 amino acids. V was clipped by 6 bases and J by 2 bases, with 8 bases between them. The germline V gene has CDR1 SNHLY and CDR2 FYNNEI. The CDR3 DNA follows: TGTGCCAGCAGAGAGGATACCTACGAGCAGTACTTC. Its translation is CASREDTYEQYF.

V usage is TRBV10-3 and J usage is TRBJ1-6, with 12 bases that match TRBD1. The CDR3 extends over 14 amino acids. Trimming cost V 6 bases and J 10 bases; bases outside gene matches: 4. From germline, CDR1 is ENHRY and CDR2 SYGVKD. Written as DNA, the CDR3 is TGTGCCATCAGACCGGGACAGGGGGCATCACCCCTCCACTTT. Its translation is CAIRPGQGASPLHF.

The V call is TRBV20-1, the J call TRBJ1-2; tentative D call: TRBD1 (5 bases). CDR3 size: 11 residues. Trimming removed 5 bases at V and 6 bases at J, with 10 bases between. CDR1 and CDR2 from the germline V gene are DFQATT and SNEGSKA (reference sequence). The DNA for the CDR3 is TGCAGTGCTGGGCCAGGGAATGGCTACACCTTC. Translated, it gives CSAGPGNGYTF.

CDR3 nucleotides: TGTGCCACTAATCCCCGCCGCGGGGGGTCCAATGAGCAGTTCTTC. This gives the protein CATNPRRGGSNEQFF. The J gene is TRBJ2-1, the V gene TRBV19, with 8 positions matching TRBD2. The CDR3 is 15 residues long. V dropped 10 bases and J dropped 6; count of bases not matched to a gene: 14. Germline lookup yields CDR1 LNHDA and CDR2 SQIVND (reference sequence).

V and J are TRBV28 and TRBJ2-1; 7 bases match TRBD2. The trim removed 0 bases at V and 5 bases at J, leaving 10 bases unmatched. Per the germline V gene, CDR1 is MDHEN and CDR2 is SYDVKM. The CDR3 covers 17 residues. This CDR3 is CASSLWGGRASDNEQFF. CDR3 sequence (DNA): TGTGCCAGCAGTTTATGGGGGGGGAGGGCCTCGGACAATGAGCAGTTCTTC.

The CDR3 region is CASSEQGTGTGTGELFF. The CDR3 DNA follows: TGTGCCAGCAGTGAACAGGGGACAGGGACGGGAACCGGGGAGCTGTTTTTT. The rearrangement joins TRBV2 to TRBJ2-2, with TRBD1 matching over 9 bases. The CDR3 length is 17 residues. Trimming at V came to 2 bases and at J to 5 bases, leaving 9 bases not matched to a gene. Germline assignment: CDR1 SNHLY and CDR2 FYNNEI.

V usage is TRBV7-9 and J usage is TRBJ1-6, with 8 bases that match TRBD1. V gave up 6 bases and J gave up 8 bases; unmatched junction bases: 12. Germline CDR1 is SEHNR and CDR2 is FQNEAQ (reference sequence). CDR3 length: 16 residues. Here the CDR3 DNA reads TGTGCCAGCAGGCCTACGGGACAGGTTGATTATTCACCCCTCCACTTT. Encoded protein: CASRPTGQVDYSPLHF. The full variable domain, its missing parts supplied by reference TRBV7-9 and TRBJ1-6, is DTGVSQNPRHKITKRGQNVTFRCDPISEHNRLYWYRQTLGQGPEFLTYFQNEAQLEKSRLLSDRFSAERPKGSFSTLEIQRTEQGDSAMYLCASRPTGQVDYSPLHFGNGTRLTVT.

The chain combines TRBV10-2 with TRBJ1-1; D possibly corresponds to TRBD1 (5 bases). This CDR3 has 13 amino acids. Germline-derived CDR1 and CDR2 are WSHSY and SAAADI. Trimming removed 1 base from V and 4 bases from J, with 7 bases in between. The CDR3 DNA sequence: TGCGCCAGCAGTGAGTTTAGGGGCACTGAAGCTTTCTTT. Its protein product is CASSEFRGTEAFF.

This sequence joins TRBV9 and TRBJ1-2; 9 positions match TRBD1. The V and J ends lost 3 bases and 4 bases, in that order; junction bases with no gene match: 7. CDR1 and CDR2 from the germline V gene are SGDLS and YYNGEE. The CDR3 extends over 15 amino acids. CDR3 nucleotide sequence: TGTGCCAGCAGCGCCGGGACAGGGTTTGTCTATGGCTACACCTTC. Translation gives CASSAGTGFVYGYTF.

The CDR3 nucleotides read TGTGCCAGCAGTTTACAGGGTACCGGCTACAATGAGCAGTTCTTC. Its protein product is CASSLQGTGYNEQFF. This chain joins TRBV2 and TRBJ2-1, with D possibly matching TRBD1 (6 bases). CDR1 and CDR2 (germline): SNHLY, FYNNEI. V was pared by 5 bases and J by 3 bases, with 14 bases between. The CDR3 runs 15 residues. Complete variable domain (other parts from reference TRBV2 and TRBJ2-1): EPEVTQTPSHQVTQMGQEVILRCVPISNHLYFYWYRQILGQKVEFLVSFYNNEISEKSEIFDDQFSVERPDGSNFTLKIRSTKLEDSAMYFCASSLQGTGYNEQFFGPGTRLTVL.

The count of this clone is one. The chain is built from TRBV5-5 and TRBJ1-2; D remains ambiguous. The ends were cut back, 3 bases at V and 4 bases at J, with 4 bases in the middle. Germline V gene sequence: CDR1 SGHKS, CDR2 YYEKEE (reference sequence). This CDR3 has 11 residues. CDR3 in DNA: TGTGCCAGCAGCTCGTCCTATGGCTACACCTTC. Protein product: CASSSSYGYTF.

Written as DNA, the CDR3 is TGCGCCAGCAGCTTGCTCCAGGCCCCCTACTACGAGCAGTACTTC. This encodes CASSLLQAPYYEQYF. The gene calls are TRBV5-1 and TRBJ2-7; D remains ambiguous. Germline V gene data show CDR1 as SGHRS and CDR2 as YFSETQ. The CDR3 totals 15 residues. With 1 base removed from V and 3 bases from J, the gap between germline ends came to 14 bases.

This chain connects TRBV25-1 to TRBJ1-1; D is possibly TRBD1 (5 bases). Trimming took 4 bases from V and 6 from J, leaving 15 bases between them. Germline-derived CDR1 and CDR2 are MGHDK and SYGVNS. The length of the CDR3 is 14 residues. Here the CDR3 reads CASSAPGSRAEAFF. CDR3 nucleotide sequence: TGTGCCAGCAGTGCTCCAGGGTCTAGGGCTGAAGCTTTCTTT.

This sequence joins TRBV11-3 and TRBJ2-1; 11 bases line up with TRBD2. The CDR3 has 16 residues. Germline assignment: CDR1 SGHNT and CDR2 YENEEA. V shed 5 bases and J 7 bases; nucleotides not matched to a gene: 10. The CDR3 DNA is TGTGCCAGCAGCCCGAGACCAACTAGCGGGAGAAATGAGCAGTTCTTC. Its protein product is CASSPRPTSGRNEQFF. Full variable domain (remainder filled in from reference TRBV11-3 and TRBJ2-1): EAGVVQSPRYKIIEKKQPVAFWCNPISGHNTLYWYLQNLGQGPELLIRYENEEAVDDSQLPKDRFSAERLKGVDSTLKIQPAELGDSAVYLCASSPRPTSGRNEQFFGPGTRLTVL.

The J gene is TRBJ2-3, the V gene TRBV9, with D unclear. The length of the CDR3 is 15 residues. The germline V gene has CDR1 SGDLS and CDR2 YYNGEE. V lost 3 bases to trimming and J lost 0 bases, with 11 bases between them. The CDR3: CASSDSPGSTDTQYF. In DNA, the CDR3 is TGTGCCAGCAGCGACTCTCCAGGCAGCACAGATACGCAGTATTTT.

This clone was seen a single time. The rearrangement joins TRBV7-8 to TRBJ1-5; D gene uncertain. This CDR3 spans 15 amino acids. Deletions cut 8 bases from V and 2 bases from J, with 16 bases between. CDR1 is SGHVS, CDR2 FQNEAQ, per germline. For the CDR3, the DNA is TGTGCCAGCTCTCAAAGTGCGGGAGGCAATCAGCCCCAGCATTTT. It encodes CASSQSAGGNQPQHF.

The chain couples TRBV19 to TRBJ2-2; no clear D gene. Trimming pared 6 bases from V and 6 bases from J, leaving 11 bases between. The germline V gene has CDR1 LNHDA and CDR2 SQIVND (reference sequence). CDR3 length: 13 residues. DNA for the CDR3: TGTGCCAGTAGCCCCTTAAGCGCCGGGGAGCTGTTTTTT. This translates into CASSPLSAGELFF.

V gene TRBV5-4 combines with J gene TRBJ1-1; D remains ambiguous. The germline V and J ends were trimmed by 6 bases and 1 base, with 25 bases remaining between them. Germline V gene data show CDR1 as SGHNT and CDR2 as YYREEE (reference sequence). The CDR3 has 18 amino acids. The DNA for the CDR3 is TGTGCCAGCACCCCGGCCGCAGGTCTGAGCGGTGAGAACACTGAAGCTTTCTTT. Protein product: CASTPAAGLSGENTEAFF. The full variable domain, in which reference TRBV5-4 and TRBJ1-1 provide the parts outside the CDR3, is ETGVTQSPTHLIKTRGQQVTLRCSSQSGHNTVSWYQQALGQGPQFIFQYYREEENGRGNFPPRFSGLQFPNYSSELNVNALELDDSALYLCASTPAAGLSGENTEAFFGQGTRLTVV.